Described below is a single TCR beta chain sequence and its context. Its cognate antigen is unknown. The record originates from a study of T cells expressing NK-cell markers. As the method of synthesis, 5'RACE template switching with UMIs yielded TCR beta cDNA. TCRdb reprocessed the 5' RACE reads, with one entry per CDR3 protein and no DNA. This repertoire includes a few hundred thousand distinct CDR3 sequences. This CDR3 contains 15 residues. Points from the study as a whole: Whether expanded NKG2C+ T cell clones recognized HCMV stayed uncertain.

V and J are TRBV21-1 and TRBJ2-7; TCRdb proposes TRBD2, but this gene call is untestable without DNA. TRBV21-1 constitutes a pseudogene. The receptor was derived from a man between 18 and 29 years old in good health. Sequencing was carried out using blood T cells: a sorted CD56 or NKG2C T cell subset, CD4+ or CD8+ T cells, or bulk PBMC T cells (not recorded which). CDR3 loop: CASIPRTSGSYEQYF.